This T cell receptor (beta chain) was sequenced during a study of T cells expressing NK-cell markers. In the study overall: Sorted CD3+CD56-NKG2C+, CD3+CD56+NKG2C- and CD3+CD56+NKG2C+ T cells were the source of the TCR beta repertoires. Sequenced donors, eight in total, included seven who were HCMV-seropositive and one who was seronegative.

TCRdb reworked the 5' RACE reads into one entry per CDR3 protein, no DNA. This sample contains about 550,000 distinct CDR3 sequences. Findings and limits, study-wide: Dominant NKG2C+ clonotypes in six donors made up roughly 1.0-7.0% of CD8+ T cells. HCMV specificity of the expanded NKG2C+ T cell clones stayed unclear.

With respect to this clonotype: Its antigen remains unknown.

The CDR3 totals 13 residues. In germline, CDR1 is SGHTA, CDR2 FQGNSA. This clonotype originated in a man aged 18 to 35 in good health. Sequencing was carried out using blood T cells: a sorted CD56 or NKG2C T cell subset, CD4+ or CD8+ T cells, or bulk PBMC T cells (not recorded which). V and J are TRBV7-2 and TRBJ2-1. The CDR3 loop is CASSLAVGSEQFF.